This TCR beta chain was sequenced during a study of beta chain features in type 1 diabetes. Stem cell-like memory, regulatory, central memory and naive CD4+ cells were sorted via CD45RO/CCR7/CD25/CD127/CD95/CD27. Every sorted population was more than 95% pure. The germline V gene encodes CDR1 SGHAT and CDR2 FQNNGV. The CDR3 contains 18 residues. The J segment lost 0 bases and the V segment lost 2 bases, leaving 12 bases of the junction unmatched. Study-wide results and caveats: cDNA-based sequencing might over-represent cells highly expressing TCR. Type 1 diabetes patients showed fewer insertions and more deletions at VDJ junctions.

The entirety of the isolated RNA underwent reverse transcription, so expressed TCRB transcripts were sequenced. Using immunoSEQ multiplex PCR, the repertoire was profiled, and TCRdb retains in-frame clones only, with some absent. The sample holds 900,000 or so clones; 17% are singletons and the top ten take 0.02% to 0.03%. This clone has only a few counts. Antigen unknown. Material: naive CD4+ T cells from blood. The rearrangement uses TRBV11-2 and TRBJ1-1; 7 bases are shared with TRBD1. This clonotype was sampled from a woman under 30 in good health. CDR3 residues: CASSLWSLGQYLNTEAFF. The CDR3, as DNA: TGTGCCAGCAGCTTATGGTCCCTGGGACAGTACTTGAACACTGAAGCTTTCTTT.